Listed below are T cell receptor beta chains from one sample, sequenced in a study of metastatic and nonmetastatic thyroid tumors. TCRdb reanalyzed the PCR reads via MiXCR. The table records 15,000 to 20,000 clones, roughly 22% of them present only once. The sequenced sample was tumor tissue. The receptors were gathered from a male donor with papillary thyroid cancer or a benign thyroid nodule (not recorded which). Some clones in this sample may be carry-over from other donors' samples. The CDR3 runs from the conserved cysteine through the conserved F or W. Each record gives: J gene, V gene, CDR3 protein.

>TRBJ2-2|TRBV12-3/TRBV12-4
CASSFSTGYLFF
>TRBJ1-1|TRBV11-3
CASSSETVEGYELYF
>TRBJ1-1|TRBV29-1
CSVEAPLNTEAFF
>TRBJ2-2|TRBV10-3
CAISDRGDTGELFF
>TRBJ2-3|TRBV7-3
CASSLMHSIDTQYF
>TRBJ2-3|TRBV3-1
CASSQVATRTDTQYF
>TRBJ1-4|TRBV2
CASSESGQARNEKLFF
>TRBJ2-3|TRBV30
CAWSVRGGTQYF
>TRBJ2-3|TRBV24-1
CATRRGTRDTQYF
>TRBJ1-1|TRBV2
CASTLGTDSEAFF